This TCR beta chain was found in a study of CD8+CD57+ T cells in acquired aplastic anemia. Study-wide findings and caveats: Patients versus controls showed no significant CD8+ Simpson's diversity difference.

TCR beta VDJ and CDR3 were profiled, and genomic DNA was the template. TCRdb ran MiXCR on the reads and lists one entry per CDR3 protein. The data show about 240,000 distinct CDR3 sequences, 45% to 50% seen once. As regards this clonotype: The antigen is unknown.

Germline assignment: CDR1 SGHNT and CDR2 YYREEE (reference sequence). Trimming pared 4 bases from V and 4 bases from J, leaving 15 bases between. The CDR3 length is 14 residues. Before being chosen for sequencing, patients had shown CD8+CD57+ cell expansion by flow cytometry. Severe acquired aplastic anemia was diagnosed in all patients. Prior therapy had not been administered to any patient at the time of blood sampling. Specimen: sorted CD4+, CD8+, or CD8+CD57+ T cells (not recorded which) from PBMCs. V usage is TRBV5-4 and J usage is TRBJ2-7; perhaps TRBD1 as D (6 bases). The clonotype originates from a human donor with aplastic anemia. The CDR3 protein is CASSVTGMQYEQYF. The CDR3 bases are TGTGCCAGCAGCGTCACAGGGATGCAGTACGAGCAGTACTTC. Combining the CDR3 with reference TRBV5-4 and TRBJ2-7 gives the whole variable domain ETGVTQSPTHLIKTRGQQVTLRCSSQSGHNTVSWYQQALGQGPQFIFQYYREEENGRGNFPPRFSGLQFPNYSSELNVNALELDDSALYLCASSVTGMQYEQYFGPGTRLTVT.